Sequencing of this T cell receptor (beta chain) was carried out in a study of T cell repertoires in cytomegalovirus infection. The CDR3 covers 11 residues. Germline V CDR1 and CDR2: SGHTA, FQGNSA. V lost 5 bases to trimming and J lost 6 bases, with 8 bases between them. TCRdb passed the reads through MiXCR, listing each CDR3 protein once. Seen here are about 890,000 distinct CDR3 sequences, 30% to 40% observed once, and the top ten hold 13%. Many counts were recorded for this clonotype. Antigen specificity is unknown. This chain connects TRBV7-2 to TRBJ2-7; D may be TRBD2 (6 bases). This sequence was found in a human donor in good health (CMV status not recorded). Some clones in this sample may be carry-over from other donors' samples. The sample consisted of cultured CD8+ T cells from PBMCs, taken from culture after CMV antigen stimulation. DNA for the CDR3: TGTGCCAGCAGCCGCGGGGTCGAGCAGTACTTC. Protein: CASSRGVEQYF.